The clone carrying this T cell receptor beta chain occurred a few times. TCRdb independently ran MiXCR on the 5' RACE reads; one entry per CDR3 protein. The sample lists under 600,000 distinct CDR3 sequences, roughly 22% seen once, with 8.4% in the top ten. This entry is derived from a study of T-cell memory formation after mild COVID-19. Trimming stripped 5 bases from V and 0 bases from J, with 13 bases between. Germline V gene data show CDR1 as LGHNA and CDR2 as YNFKEQ. This CDR3 has 15 residues. Material for sequencing was PBMCs or a T cell subset sorted from them (not recorded which). This chain links TRBV4-2 with TRBJ1-2; D unclear. This receptor was obtained from an adult woman who had mild COVID-19 (a few samples of this study predate the infection). Cell type and time point are not known. CDR3 DNA sequence: TGTGCCAGCAGCTATGGTTCCAGGACTAACTATGGCTACACCTTC. Translation: CASSYGSRTNYGYTF.